The clone carrying this T cell receptor beta chain appeared many times. This sample stems from a study of read filtering for tumor transcriptome and immune sequencing. Molecular barcoded adaptors covering alpha/delta and beta/gamma chains were used on roughly 400 ng RNA. A single record per CDR3 protein comes from TCRdb applying MiXCR to the reads. The repertoire has fewer than 150,000 distinct CDR3 sequences, 10% to 15% of them found once; the top ten carry about 11%. The CDR3 loop spans 14 amino acids. Trimming at V came to 5 bases and at J to 0 bases, leaving 2 bases not matched to a gene. CDR1 and CDR2 (germline): MNHEY, SVGAGI.

J is TRBJ1-2 and V is TRBV6-5; TRBD1 matches at 8 bases. The source material was a population of CD138-negative cells sorted from bone marrow. This clonotype originated in a donor older than 35 with multiple myeloma. CDR3 amino acids: CASSRGQANYGYTF. DNA for the CDR3: TGTGCCAGCAGTCGGGGACAGGCTAACTATGGCTACACCTTC.